The rows below give T cell receptor beta chains drawn from one sample of a study of OX40 agonist ivuxolimab in advanced cancers. Data came from immunoSEQ multiplex PCR; TCRdb stores just in-frame clones and leaves some out. There are approximately 32,000 clones in the sample; about 92% occur only once, and 9.1% lies in the top ten. Sequencing was performed on CD4+ or CD8+ T cells sorted from blood, taken in a trial of the OX40 agonist ivuxolimab. The receptors stem from an adult with an advanced solid tumor such as melanoma, head and neck, liver or kidney cancer. CDR3s include the opening cysteine and the closing phenylalanine or tryptophan. The order of the fields is V gene, CDR3 length, D gene, clone size, J gene, CDR3 protein, CDR3 DNA. D genes are given only for firm matches. Size tells how often a clone was seen (once, few, many) or the class of an expanded clone, and some rows leave it out.

TRBV18	13	.	once	TRBJ2-5	CASSPDRQETQYF	TGTGCCAGCTCACCGGACCGCCAAGAGACCCAGTACTTC
TRBV6-5	16	.	.	TRBJ2-3	CASSYQSPPATDTQYF	TGTGCCAGCAGTTACCAGTCCCCTCCGGCGACAGATACGCAGTATTTT
TRBV5-1	14	.	.	TRBJ1-4	CASSLDTANEKLFF	TGCGCCAGCAGCTTGGATACAGCCAATGAAAAACTGTTTTTT
TRBV7-2	16	TRBD2	once	TRBJ2-5	CASSLALAGGQETQYF	TGTGCCAGCAGCTTAGCACTAGCGGGGGGTCAAGAGACCCAGTACTTC
TRBV10-2	13	.	.	TRBJ1-5	CASREGQNQPQHF	TGCGCCAGCCGCGAGGGGCAGAATCAGCCCCAGCATTTT
TRBV11-3	18	TRBD2	.	TRBJ2-1	CASSSWTSGRVSYNEQFF	TGTGCCAGCAGCTCCTGGACTAGCGGGAGAGTATCCTACAATGAGCAGTTCTTC
TRBV27	15	.	once	TRBJ2-5	CASSYVSGSGRTQYF	TGTGCCAGCAGTTACGTAAGCGGTAGTGGACGGACCCAGTACTTC
TRBV2	12	.	.	TRBJ1-2	CASSEVPEGYTF	TGTGCCAGCAGTGAGGTCCCTGAGGGCTACACCTTC
TRBV11-3	14	.	.	TRBJ2-7	CASSLYRGSYEQYF	TGTGCCAGCAGCTTATATCGGGGCTCCTACGAGCAGTACTTC
TRBV6-5	15	.	.	TRBJ2-7	CASRLVARGAYEQYF	TGTGCCAGCAGGCTCGTGGCGAGAGGGGCCTACGAGCAGTACTTC
TRBV19	16	.	.	TRBJ1-5	CASSIAGILTPQPQHF	TGTGCCAGTAGTATAGCGGGCATCCTAACCCCTCAGCCCCAGCATTTT
TRBV11-1	13	.	.	TRBJ2-3	CASSSRITDTQYF	TGTGCCAGCAGCTCGAGAATCACAGATACGCAGTATTTT
TRBV19	15	TRBD1	.	TRBJ1-5	CASSISTGDAEPQHF	TGTGCCAGTAGTATTTCGACAGGGGACGCGGAGCCCCAGCATTTT
TRBV19	15	.	.	TRBJ1-4	CASSTTATTNEKLFF	TGTGCCAGTAGTACTACAGCAACAACTAATGAAAAACTGTTTTTT
TRBV19	16	TRBD1	.	TRBJ2-7	CASSIVGTGGTYEQYF	TGTGCCAGTAGTATAGTGGGGACAGGGGGTACCTACGAGCAGTACTTC
TRBV7-2	12	.	.	TRBJ1-6	CASSWAGRPLHF	TGTGCCAGCAGTTGGGCGGGGCGGCCCCTCCACTTT
TRBV18	15	TRBD1	.	TRBJ1-2	CASSPTGGTNYGYTF	TGTGCCAGCTCACCTACAGGGGGGACCAACTATGGCTACACCTTC
TRBV11-3	15	.	.	TRBJ2-4	CASSLGSTPKNIQYF	TGTGCCAGCAGCTTAGGATCTACCCCCAAAAACATTCAGTACTTC
TRBV18	15	.	.	TRBJ2-1	CASSPQGLAHRMGFF	TGTGCCAGCTCACCACAAGGCCTAGCCCACCGAATGGGGTTCTTC
TRBV7-8	14	TRBD2	.	TRBJ2-5	CASSRGLEEETQYF	TGTGCCAGCAGCCGCGGACTAGAGGAAGAGACCCAGTACTTC
TRBV9	15	.	.	TRBJ2-7	CASSVDNRHWYEQYF	TGTGCCAGCAGCGTAGATAATAGACACTGGTACGAGCAGTACTTC
TRBV19	16	TRBD1	.	TRBJ1-5	CASTDTGGDYNQPQHF	TGTGCCAGTACTGATACAGGGGGGGATTACAATCAGCCCCAGCATTTT
TRBV4-3	15	.	.	TRBJ1-3	CASSQEPSSGNTIYF	TGCGCCAGCAGCCAAGAGCCTAGCTCTGGAAACACCATATATTTT
TRBV14	14	.	.	TRBJ2-5	CASSQASVGETQYF	TGTGCCAGCAGCCAAGCCTCGGTTGGGGAGACCCAGTACTTC
TRBV6-1	11	.	.	TRBJ2-2	CASSARRELFF	TGTGCCAGCAGTGCACGGAGGGAGCTGTTTTTT
TRBV28	13	.	.	TRBJ2-1	CASSRPAWIEQFF	TGTGCCAGCAGCCGCCCCGCCTGGATAGAGCAGTTCTTC
TRBV9	18	TRBD2	.	TRBJ2-3	CASSVGASGSVGTDTQYF	TGTGCCAGCAGCGTAGGAGCTAGCGGGAGTGTCGGCACAGATACGCAGTATTTT
TRBV19	15	TRBD1	.	TRBJ2-2	CASSARDRNTGELFF	TGTGCCAGTAGCGCGAGGGACAGGAACACCGGGGAGCTGTTTTTT